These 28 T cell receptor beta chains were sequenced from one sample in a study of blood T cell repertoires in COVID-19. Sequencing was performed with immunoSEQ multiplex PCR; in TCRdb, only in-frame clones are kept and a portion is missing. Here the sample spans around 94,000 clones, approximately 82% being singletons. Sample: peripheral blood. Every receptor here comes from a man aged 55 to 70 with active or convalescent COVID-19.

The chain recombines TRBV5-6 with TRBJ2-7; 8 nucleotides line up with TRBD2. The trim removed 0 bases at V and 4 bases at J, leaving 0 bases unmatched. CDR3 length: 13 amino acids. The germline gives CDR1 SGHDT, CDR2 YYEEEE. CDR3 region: CASSLGGRYEQYF. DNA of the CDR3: TGTGCCAGCAGCTTGGGCGGGAGGTACGAGCAGTACTTC.

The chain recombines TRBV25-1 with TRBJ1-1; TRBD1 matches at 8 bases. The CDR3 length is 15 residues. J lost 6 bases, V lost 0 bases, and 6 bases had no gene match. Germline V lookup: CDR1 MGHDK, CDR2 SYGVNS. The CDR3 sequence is CASSEYGQGASEAFF. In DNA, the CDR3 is TGTGCCAGCAGTGAATATGGGCAGGGGGCTTCTGAAGCTTTCTTT.

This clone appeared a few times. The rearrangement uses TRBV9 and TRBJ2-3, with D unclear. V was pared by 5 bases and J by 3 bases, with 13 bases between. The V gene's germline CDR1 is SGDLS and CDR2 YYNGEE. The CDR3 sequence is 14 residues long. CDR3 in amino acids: CASSSDGFTDTQYF. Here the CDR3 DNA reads TGTGCCAGCAGTTCCGACGGGTTTACAGATACGCAGTATTTT.

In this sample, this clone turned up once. CDR3 DNA sequence: TGTGCCAGAAGCTTGTGGCGGGAGTTCCATGAGCAGTTCTTC. Encoded protein: CARSLWREFHEQFF. The chain couples TRBV5-3 to TRBJ2-1; TRBD2 aligns across 7 bases. TRBV5-3 is reported as an ORF; its role is uncertain. The CDR3 is 14 amino acids. With V trimmed by 1 base and J by 8 bases, 6 bases remained unmatched.

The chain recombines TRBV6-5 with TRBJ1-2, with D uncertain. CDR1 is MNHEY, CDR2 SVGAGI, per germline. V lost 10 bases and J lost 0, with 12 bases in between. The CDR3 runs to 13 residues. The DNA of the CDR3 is TGTGCCACCTCTTGGGCCGCTAACTATGGCTACACCTTC. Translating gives CATSWAANYGYTF.

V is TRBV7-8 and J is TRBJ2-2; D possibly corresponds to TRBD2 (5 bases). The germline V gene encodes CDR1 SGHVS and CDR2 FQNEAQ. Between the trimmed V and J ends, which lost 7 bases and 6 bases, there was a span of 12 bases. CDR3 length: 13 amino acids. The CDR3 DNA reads TGTGCCAGCAAAGGACTGCGGGCCGGGGAGCTGTTTTTT. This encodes CASKGLRAGELFF. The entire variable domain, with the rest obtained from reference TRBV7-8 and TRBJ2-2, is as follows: GAGVSQSPRYKVAKRGQDVALRCDPISGHVSLFWYQQALGQGPEFLTYFQNEAQLDKSGLPSDRFFAERPEGSVSTLKIQRTQQEDSAVYLCASKGLRAGELFFGEGSRLTVL.

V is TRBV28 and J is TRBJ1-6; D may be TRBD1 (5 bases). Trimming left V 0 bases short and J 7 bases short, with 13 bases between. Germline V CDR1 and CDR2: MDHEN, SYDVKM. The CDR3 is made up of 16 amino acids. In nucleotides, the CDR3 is TGTGCCAGCAGTTTATGGCAGGGCTTGGCGAATTCACCCCTCCACTTT. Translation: CASSLWQGLANSPLHF.

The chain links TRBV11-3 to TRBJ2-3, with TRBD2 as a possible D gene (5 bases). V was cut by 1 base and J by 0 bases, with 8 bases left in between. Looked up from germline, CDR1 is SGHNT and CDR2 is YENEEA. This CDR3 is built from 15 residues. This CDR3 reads CASSLVGGSTDTQYF. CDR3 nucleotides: TGTGCCAGCAGCTTAGTAGGAGGAAGCACAGATACGCAGTATTTT.

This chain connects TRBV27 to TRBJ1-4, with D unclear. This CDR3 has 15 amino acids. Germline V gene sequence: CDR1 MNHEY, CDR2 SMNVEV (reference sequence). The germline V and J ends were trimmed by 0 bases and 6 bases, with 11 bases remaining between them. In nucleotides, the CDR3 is TGTGCCAGCAGTTTATCCGGGTATTACGATGAAAAACTGTTTTTT. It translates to CASSLSGYYDEKLFF.

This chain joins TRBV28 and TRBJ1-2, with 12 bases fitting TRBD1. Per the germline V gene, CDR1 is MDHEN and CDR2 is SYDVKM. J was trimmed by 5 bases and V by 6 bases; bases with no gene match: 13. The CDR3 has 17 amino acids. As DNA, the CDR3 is TGTGCCAGCAGCGCTCACCCCGGGACAGGGGGCGGGTATGGCTACACCTTC. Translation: CASSAHPGTGGGYGYTF.

The CDR3 is CASSFRRPPRNYGYTF. The CDR3 region has the DNA TGTGCCAGCAGTTTCCGGCGGCCTCCTAGGAACTATGGCTACACCTTC. The chain recombines TRBV28 with TRBJ1-2; D not resolved. The germline V gene encodes CDR1 MDHEN and CDR2 SYDVKM. The CDR3 extends over 16 amino acids. Trimming shortened V by 3 bases and J by 2 bases, and 16 bases separated the two germline ends.

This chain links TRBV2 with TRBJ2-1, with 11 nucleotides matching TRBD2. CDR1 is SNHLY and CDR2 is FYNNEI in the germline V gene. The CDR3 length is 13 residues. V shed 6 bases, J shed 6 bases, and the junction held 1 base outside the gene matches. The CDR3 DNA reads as TGTGCCAGCAGACTAGCGGGAGTCAATGAGCAGTTCTTC. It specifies CASRLAGVNEQFF.

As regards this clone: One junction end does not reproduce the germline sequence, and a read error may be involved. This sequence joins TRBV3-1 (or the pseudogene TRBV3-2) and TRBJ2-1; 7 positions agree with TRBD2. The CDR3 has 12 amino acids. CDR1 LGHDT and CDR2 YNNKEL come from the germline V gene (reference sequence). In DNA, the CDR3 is TGTGCCAGCAGCCAAGATTGGCGGGAGCGGTTCTTC. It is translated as CASSQDWRERFF.

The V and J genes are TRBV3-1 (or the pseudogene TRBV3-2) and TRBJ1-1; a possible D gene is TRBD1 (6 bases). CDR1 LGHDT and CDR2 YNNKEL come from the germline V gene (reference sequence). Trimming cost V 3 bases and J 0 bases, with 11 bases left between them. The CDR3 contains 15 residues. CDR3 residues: CASSHWAGVNTEAFF. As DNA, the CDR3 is TGTGCCAGCAGCCATTGGGCAGGGGTGAACACTGAAGCTTTCTTT.

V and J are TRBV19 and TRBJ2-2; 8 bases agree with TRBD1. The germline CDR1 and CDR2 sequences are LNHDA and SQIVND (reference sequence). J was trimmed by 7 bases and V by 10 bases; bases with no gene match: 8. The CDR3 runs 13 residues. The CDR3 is CAIWTGIHGELFF. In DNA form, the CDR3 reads TGTGCCATTTGGACAGGGATTCACGGGGAGCTGTTTTTT.

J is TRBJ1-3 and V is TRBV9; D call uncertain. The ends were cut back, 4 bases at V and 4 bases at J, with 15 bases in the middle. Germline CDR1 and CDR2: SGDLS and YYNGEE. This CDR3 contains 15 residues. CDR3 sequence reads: CASSPSPKRGNTIYF. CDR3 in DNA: TGTGCCAGCAGCCCCTCGCCGAAGAGGGGAAACACCATATATTTT. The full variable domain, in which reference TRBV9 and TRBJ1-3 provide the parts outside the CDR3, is DSGVTQTPKHLITATGQRVTLRCSPRSGDLSVYWYQQSLDQGLQFLIQYYNGEERAKGNILERFSAQQFPDLHSELNLSSLELGDSALYFCASSPSPKRGNTIYFGEGSWLTVV.

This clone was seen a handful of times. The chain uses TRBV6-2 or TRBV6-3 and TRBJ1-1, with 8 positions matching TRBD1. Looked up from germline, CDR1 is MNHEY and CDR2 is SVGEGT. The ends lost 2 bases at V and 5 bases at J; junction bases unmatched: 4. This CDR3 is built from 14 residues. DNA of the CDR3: TGTGCCAGCAGTTACGCTGGACAGGGAACTGAAGCTTTCTTT. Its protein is CASSYAGQGTEAFF.

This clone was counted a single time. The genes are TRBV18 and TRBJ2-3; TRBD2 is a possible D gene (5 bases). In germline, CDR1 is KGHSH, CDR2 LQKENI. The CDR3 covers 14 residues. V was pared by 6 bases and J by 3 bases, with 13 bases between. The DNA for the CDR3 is TGTGCCAGCTCGACCCTTGGCGGGACAGATACGCAGTATTTT. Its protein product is CASSTLGGTDTQYF.

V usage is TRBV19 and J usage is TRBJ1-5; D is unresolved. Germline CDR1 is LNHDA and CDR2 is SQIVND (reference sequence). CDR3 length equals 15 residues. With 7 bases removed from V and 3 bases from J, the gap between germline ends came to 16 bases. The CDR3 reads CASIEGLINNQPQHF. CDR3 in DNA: TGTGCCAGTATTGAGGGCCTAATCAACAATCAGCCCCAGCATTTT.

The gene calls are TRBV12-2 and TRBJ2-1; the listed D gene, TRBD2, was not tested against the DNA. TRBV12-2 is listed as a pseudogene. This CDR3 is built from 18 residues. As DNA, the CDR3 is TGTGCAAGTCGCTTAATATATAGGCGGGAGGGCTGGGACAATGAGCAGTTCTTC. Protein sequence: CASRLIYRREGWDNEQFF.

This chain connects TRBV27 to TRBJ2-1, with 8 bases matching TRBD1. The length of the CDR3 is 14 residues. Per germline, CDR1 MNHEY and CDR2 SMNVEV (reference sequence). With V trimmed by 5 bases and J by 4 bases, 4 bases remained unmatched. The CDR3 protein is CASSRTGIYNEQFF. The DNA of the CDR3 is TGTGCCAGCAGTAGGACAGGGATTTACAATGAGCAGTTCTTC.

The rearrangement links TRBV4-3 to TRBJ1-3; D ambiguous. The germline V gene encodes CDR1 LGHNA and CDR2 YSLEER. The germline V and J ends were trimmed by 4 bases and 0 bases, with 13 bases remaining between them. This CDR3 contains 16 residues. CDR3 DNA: TGCGCCAGCAGCCGTGAGGTTTCGAGCTCTGGAAACACCATATATTTT. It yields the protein CASSREVSSSGNTIYF.

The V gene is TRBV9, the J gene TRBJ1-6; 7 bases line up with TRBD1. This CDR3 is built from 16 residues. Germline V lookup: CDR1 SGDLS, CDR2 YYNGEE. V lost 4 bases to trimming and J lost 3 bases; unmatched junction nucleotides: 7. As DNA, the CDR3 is TGTGCCAGCAGCCCGCAGGGGGATAACTATAATTCACCCCTCCACTTT. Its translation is CASSPQGDNYNSPLHF.

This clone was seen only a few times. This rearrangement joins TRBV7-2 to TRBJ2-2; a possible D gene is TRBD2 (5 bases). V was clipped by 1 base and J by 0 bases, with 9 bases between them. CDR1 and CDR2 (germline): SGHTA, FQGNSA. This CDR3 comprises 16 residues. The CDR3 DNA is TGTGCCAGCAGCTTAGAGAGGGTGGCGAACACCGGGGAGCTGTTTTTT. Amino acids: CASSLERVANTGELFF.

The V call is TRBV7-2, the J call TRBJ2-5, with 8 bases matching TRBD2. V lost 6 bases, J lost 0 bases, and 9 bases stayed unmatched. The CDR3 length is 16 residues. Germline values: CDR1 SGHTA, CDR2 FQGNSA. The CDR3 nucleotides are TGTGCCAGCAGTCGGGAGGGAGGGCGTTACCAAGAGACCCAGTACTTC. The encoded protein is CASSREGGRYQETQYF.

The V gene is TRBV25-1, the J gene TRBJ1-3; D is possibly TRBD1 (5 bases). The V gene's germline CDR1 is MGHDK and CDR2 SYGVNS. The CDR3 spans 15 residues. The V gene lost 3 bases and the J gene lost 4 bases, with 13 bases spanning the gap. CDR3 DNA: TGTGCCAGCAGTGATCACAAGGGGCTGGGAAACACCATATATTTT. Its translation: CASSDHKGLGNTIYF.

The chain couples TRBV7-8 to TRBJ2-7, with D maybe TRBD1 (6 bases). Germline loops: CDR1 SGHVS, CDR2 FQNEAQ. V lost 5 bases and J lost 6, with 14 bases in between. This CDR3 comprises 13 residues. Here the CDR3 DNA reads TGTGCCAGCAGCACGATGGAACAGGGCGAGCAGTACTTC. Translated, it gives CASSTMEQGEQYF. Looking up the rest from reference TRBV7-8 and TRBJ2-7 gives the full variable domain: GAGVSQSPRYKVAKRGQDVALRCDPISGHVSLFWYQQALGQGPEFLTYFQNEAQLDKSGLPSDRFFAERPEGSVSTLKIQRTQQEDSAVYLCASSTMEQGEQYFGPGTRLTVT.

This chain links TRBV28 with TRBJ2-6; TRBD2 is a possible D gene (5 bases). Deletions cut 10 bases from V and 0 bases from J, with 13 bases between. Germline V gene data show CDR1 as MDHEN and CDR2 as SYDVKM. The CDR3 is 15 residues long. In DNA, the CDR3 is TGTGCCATCCTCGGAGGACCCTCTGGGGCCAACGTCCTGACTTTC. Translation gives CAILGGPSGANVLTF.